Listed here is a single T cell receptor (beta chain). These data originate in a study of shared clonotypes between healthy human individuals. CD8 cells classed as naive were CD45RO-negative and positively selected for CCR7, excluding terminally differentiated effector memory CD45RA+ cells. None of the donors, who were healthy HIV-negative adults, had recently had acute infections or vaccinations. Sequencing used immunoSEQ multiplex PCR; TCRdb keeps in-frame clones, though not all of them. The data contain approximately 2,000,000 clones, 80% to 95% of them singletons. This CDR3 has 15 residues. Germline lookup yields CDR1 MDHEN and CDR2 SYDVKM. The V end was cut by 6 bases, the J end by 2 bases, with 17 bases between.

The specimen sequenced was naive CD8+ T cells from PBMCs. V usage is TRBV28 and J usage is TRBJ2-7; D may match TRBD1 or TRBD2 (5 bases each). The source is a man between 18 and 35 years old in good health. Some clones in this sample may be carry-over from other donors' samples. The CDR3 nucleotides are TGTGCCAGCAGCCCCGACGGGGCCTTAACCTACGAGCAGTACTTC. Its translation is CASSPDGALTYEQYF.